Listed here are 29 T cell receptor beta chains from one sample, sequenced in a study of T cells after yellow fever vaccination. TCRdb re-analysed the 5' RACE reads in MiXCR, keeping a single row per CDR3 protein. The sample includes some 160,000 distinct CDR3 sequences, about a tenth seen only once; the top ten take roughly 40%. The material sequenced was CD8+ T cells sorted from PBMCs, taken 45 days after the yellow fever booster vaccination. Receptors originate from a man aged 18 to 35 who received the YFV17D yellow fever vaccine.

The V and J genes are TRBV4-1 and TRBJ2-1; 11 bases are a match to TRBD1. V shed 4 bases and J 7 bases; nucleotides not matched to a gene: 9. Germline values: CDR1 MGHRA, CDR2 YSYEKL. This CDR3 contains 16 residues. This chain's CDR3 is CASSLVPGQGGNEQFF. The DNA for the CDR3 is TGCGCCAGCAGCCTAGTACCGGGACAGGGGGGAAATGAGCAGTTCTTC.

This clonotype was counted between two and nine times. This chain links TRBV10-2 with TRBJ2-1, with D uncertain. CDR3 length equals 12 residues. Germline CDR1 reads WSHSY; CDR2 reads SAAADI. V lost 3 bases to trimming and J lost 10 bases, with 10 bases between them. The CDR3 loop is CASSERVWEQFF. CDR3 nucleotide sequence: TGCGCCAGCAGTGAAAGGGTCTGGGAGCAGTTCTTC.

As DNA, the CDR3 is TGTGCCAGCAGTGGTCGTGCCGGACAGGAAAAATTGAACACTGAAGCTTTCTTT. Amino acids: CASSGRAGQEKLNTEAFF. V usage is TRBV12-3 or TRBV12-4 and J usage is TRBJ1-1, with TRBD1 identical over 7 bases. Trimming took 5 bases from V and 0 from J; bases not matched to a gene: 15. CDR3 length: 18 residues.

The chain uses TRBV6-2 or TRBV6-3 and TRBJ2-5; TRBD1 agrees at 8 bases. The V gene end was trimmed by 2 bases and the J gene end by 5 bases; junction bases not matched to a gene: 4. The length of the CDR3 is 14 residues. The germline CDR1 and CDR2 sequences are MNHEY and SVGEGT. Here the CDR3 DNA reads TGTGCCAGCAGTTACCCAGGGGGCTGGGAGACCCAGTACTTC. Encoded protein: CASSYPGGWETQYF.

Only a few counts were recorded for this clonotype. This chain uses TRBV6-2 or TRBV6-3 with TRBJ2-1, with TRBD2 matching 10 bases. Germline V gives CDR1 MNHEY, CDR2 SVGEGT. V lost 8 bases and J lost 4; bases outside the gene matches: 5. CDR3 length equals 14 residues. CDR3 region: CASVTSGAYNEQFF. The CDR3 DNA follows: TGTGCCAGCGTAACTAGCGGGGCGTACAATGAGCAGTTCTTC.

The V gene is TRBV5-6, the J gene TRBJ2-7; TRBD2 aligns across 12 bases. Trimming cost V 4 bases and J 3 bases; bases outside gene matches: 8. This CDR3 spans 16 amino acids. The germline V gene has CDR1 SGHDT and CDR2 YYEEEE. The CDR3 sequence is CASSLTSGGYLYEQYF. Written as DNA, the CDR3 is TGTGCCAGCAGCCTGACTAGCGGGGGTTACCTCTACGAGCAGTACTTC. Full variable domain (rest looked up from reference TRBV5-6 and TRBJ2-7): DAGVTQSPTHLIKTRGQQVTLRCSPKSGHDTVSWYQQALGQGPQFIFQYYEEEERQRGNFPDRFSGHQFPNYSSELNVNALLLGDSALYLCASSLTSGGYLYEQYFGPGTRLTVT.

The rearrangement joins TRBV12-3 or TRBV12-4 to TRBJ2-3; 15 bases map to TRBD2. The V and J ends lost 5 bases and 4 bases, in that order; junction bases with no gene match: 4. There are 16 residues in the CDR3. CDR3 loop: CASSVGTSGGSDTQYF. The CDR3 DNA is TGTGCCAGCAGTGTGGGGACTAGCGGGGGGTCAGATACGCAGTATTTT.

This clonotype was picked up many times. CDR3 protein: CSAIQAPSNQPQHF. The DNA of the CDR3 is TGCAGTGCTATACAGGCCCCTAGCAATCAGCCCCAGCATTTT. J is TRBJ1-5 and V is TRBV20-1; the D gene is possibly TRBD1 (5 bases). CDR1 is DFQATT, CDR2 SNEGSKA, per germline (reference sequence). This CDR3 contains 14 residues. V gave up 4 bases and J gave up 0 bases, with 10 bases separating them.

This clonotype was seen only a few times. V usage is TRBV10-3 and J usage is TRBJ1-1; TRBD1 is a possible D gene (6 bases). The V gene lost 2 bases and the J gene lost 6 bases, with 16 bases spanning the gap. Germline CDR1 ENHRY, CDR2 SYGVKD. This CDR3 is 15 amino acids long. Written as DNA, the CDR3 is TGTGCCATCAGTGAGAGTTTGCAGGGGCCCGCTGAAGCTTTCTTT. Its translation: CAISESLQGPAEAFF.

This clonotype has a handful of counts. V is TRBV3-1 and J is TRBJ2-1; no reliable D call. The ends were cut back, 4 bases at V and 9 bases at J, with 10 bases in the middle. The CDR3 totals 12 residues. The germline CDR1 and CDR2 sequences are LGHDT and YNNKEL (reference sequence). The CDR3 nucleotides read TGTGCCAGCAGCCGAACTACAGCTGAGCAGTTCTTC. It encodes CASSRTTAEQFF.

This clonotype showed up many times. The chain is built from TRBV7-3 and TRBJ2-1; tentatively, D is TRBD1 (7 bases). The V end lost 2 bases, the J end lost 5 bases, and 19 bases lay between the germline ends. The germline V gene has CDR1 SGHTA and CDR2 FQGTGA. The CDR3 loop spans 17 amino acids. CDR3 DNA: TGTGCCAGCAGCTTATCTGGGGGACTTGGACAGGACAATGAGCAGTTCTTC. It translates to CASSLSGGLGQDNEQFF.

There are a few counts of this clonotype. The chain uses TRBV7-2 and TRBJ2-5, with a possible D match to TRBD2 (6 bases). Trimming left V 5 bases short and J 2 bases short, with 18 bases between. CDR1 SGHTA and CDR2 FQGNSA come from the germline V gene. The CDR3 runs to 16 residues. The CDR3 region is CASSQGLARVQETQYF. The CDR3 nucleotides are TGTGCCAGCAGCCAAGGGCTAGCGAGGGTACAAGAGACCCAGTACTTC.

This clonotype was counted between two and nine times. The gene calls are TRBV12-3 or TRBV12-4 and TRBJ1-2; TRBD1 matches 8 bases. This CDR3 is 11 amino acids long. Trimming at V came to 10 bases and at J to 6 bases, leaving 4 bases not matched to a gene. The DNA for the CDR3 is TGTGCCATCCAGGGGGCCCATGGCTACACCTTC. Its translation is CAIQGAHGYTF.

CDR3 coding DNA: TGTGCCAGCAGCCAAGCGGGGACAGGGTGGGATGAGCAGTTCTTC. This sequence encodes CASSQAGTGWDEQFF. V usage is TRBV9 and J usage is TRBJ2-1; 9 bases fit TRBD1. Germline V gives CDR1 SGDLS, CDR2 YYNGEE. The J segment lost 8 bases and the V segment lost 4 bases, leaving 10 bases of the junction unmatched. The CDR3 runs to 15 residues.

The chain uses TRBV4-1 and TRBJ2-5; the match to TRBD2 covers 11 bases. V shed 4 bases, J shed 4 bases, and the junction held 11 bases outside the gene matches. Per germline, CDR1 MGHRA and CDR2 YSYEKL. The CDR3 covers 17 residues. CDR3 sequence (DNA): TGCGCCAGCAGCCCCCTTACCCCCACTAGCGGGGGAGAGACCCAGTACTTC. Protein sequence: CASSPLTPTSGGETQYF.

The chain has TRBV7-2 and TRBJ1-2; the D gene is possibly TRBD1 (6 bases). Looked up from germline, CDR1 is SGHTA and CDR2 is FQGNSA. The CDR3 has 14 residues. V lost 2 bases to trimming and J lost 4 bases, with 11 bases between them. CDR3 nucleotides: TGTGCCAGCAGCTTATTGGGGGGGGCCTATGGCTACACCTTC. Translated, it gives CASSLLGGAYGYTF.

Many counts were recorded for this clonotype. The gene calls are TRBV27 and TRBJ1-5; D may be TRBD1 (5 bases). Trimming shortened V by 10 bases and J by 4 bases, and 14 bases separated the two germline ends. The CDR3 runs to 13 residues. CDR1 and CDR2 from the germline V gene are MNHEY and SMNVEV (reference sequence). Here the CDR3 reads CAKTTGLNQPQHF. CDR3 in DNA: TGTGCCAAAACAACAGGCCTAAATCAGCCCCAGCATTTT.

This clonotype was observed a handful of times. The chain links TRBV6-6 to TRBJ2-3; maybe TRBD1 (6 bases). The CDR3 spans 16 residues. Germline CDR1 MNHNY, CDR2 SVGAGI (reference sequence). Trimming left V 6 bases short and J 1 base short, with 17 bases between. In DNA form, the CDR3 reads TGTGCCAGCAGCCCCACCGCGACAGGAGGCACAGATACGCAGTATTTT. Amino acids: CASSPTATGGTDTQYF.

This clonotype was seen a few times. The CDR3 is CASIKAGSSPYNEQFF. CDR3 DNA sequence: TGTGCCAGCATCAAAGCTGGTAGCAGCCCATACAATGAGCAGTTCTTC. V and J are TRBV11-2 and TRBJ2-1; D uncertain. Germline V lookup: CDR1 SGHAT, CDR2 FQNNGV. This CDR3 is 16 amino acids long. Trimming pared 7 bases from V and 4 bases from J, leaving 20 bases between.

This clonotype was seen repeatedly, ten times or more. The chain has TRBV11-2 and TRBJ2-5; D is uncertain. Germline loops: CDR1 SGHAT, CDR2 FQNNGV. The V end was cut by 0 bases, the J end by 5 bases, with 7 bases between. This CDR3 comprises 13 residues. For the CDR3, the DNA is TGTGCCAGCAGCTTAGAGGCATTCGAGACCCAGTACTTC. This gives the protein CASSLEAFETQYF.

This sequence joins TRBV11-2 and TRBJ1-6, with no clear D. V dropped 5 bases and J dropped 7 bases, with 12 bases sitting between them. CDR3 length: 14 amino acids. The V gene's germline CDR1 is SGHAT and CDR2 FQNNGV. CDR3 in amino acids: CASSRTGGNSPLHF. CDR3 in DNA: TGTGCCAGCAGCCGAACGGGAGGAAATTCACCCCTCCACTTT.

In this sample, this clonotype turned up a few times. V gene TRBV12-3 or TRBV12-4 combines with J gene TRBJ2-5, with 8 bases aligning to TRBD2. V gave up 5 bases and J gave up 5 bases; unmatched junction bases: 10. The CDR3 is made up of 15 amino acids. This CDR3 reads CASSTIGGAWETQYF. Here the CDR3 DNA reads TGTGCCAGCAGTACGATCGGGGGGGCCTGGGAGACCCAGTACTTC.

This clonotype was observed a few times. This chain uses TRBV9 with TRBJ2-3, with D perhaps TRBD1 or TRBD2 (5 bases each). CDR1 and CDR2 from the germline V gene are SGDLS and YYNGEE. CDR3 length: 15 residues. Between the trimmed V and J ends, which lost 0 bases and 2 bases, there was a span of 10 bases. CDR3: CASSVGGAYTDTQYF. The CDR3 region has the DNA TGTGCCAGCAGCGTAGGAGGGGCCTACACAGATACGCAGTATTTT.

The rearrangement links TRBV9 to TRBJ2-3, with TRBD2 matching over 9 bases. The CDR3 covers 19 residues. Looked up from germline, CDR1 is SGDLS and CDR2 is YYNGEE. V dropped 2 bases and J dropped 2; count of bases not matched to a gene: 15. CDR3 region: CASSVGIGGGARVTDTQYF. The CDR3 DNA sequence: TGTGCCAGCAGCGTGGGAATTGGCGGGGGGGCCCGGGTCACAGATACGCAGTATTTT. Filled out from reference TRBV9 and TRBJ2-3, the complete variable domain reads DSGVTQTPKHLITATGQRVTLRCSPRSGDLSVYWYQQSLDQGLQFLIQYYNGEERAKGNILERFSAQQFPDLHSELNLSSLELGDSALYFCASSVGIGGGARVTDTQYFGPGTRLTVL.

This chain links TRBV4-3 with TRBJ2-1; D is undetermined. V was pared by 1 base and J by 7 bases, with 8 bases between. The germline V gene has CDR1 LGHNA and CDR2 YSLEER. This CDR3 is built from 13 residues. The CDR3 spells CASSQGLGNEQFF. The CDR3 bases are TGCGCCAGCAGCCAAGGACTGGGGAATGAGCAGTTCTTC.

This clonotype was detected a few times. The chain combines TRBV10-3 with TRBJ1-4; unclear D gene. The CDR3 contains 15 residues. The germline CDR1 and CDR2 sequences are ENHRY and SYGVKD. The ends were cut back, 2 bases at V and 7 bases at J, with 14 bases in the middle. CDR3 sequence: CAISEASQGSEKLFF. The CDR3, as DNA: TGTGCCATCAGTGAGGCGAGCCAAGGGAGTGAAAAACTGTTTTTT.

This clonotype was observed at least ten times. The chain uses TRBV6-5 and TRBJ1-1; D is perhaps TRBD1 (5 bases). The CDR3 covers 15 residues. From germline, CDR1 is MNHEY and CDR2 SVGAGI. V lost 6 bases to trimming and J lost 3 bases, with 17 bases between them. The chain's CDR3 is CASSLGGDAHTEAFF. The CDR3 DNA sequence: TGTGCCAGCAGCCTCGGGGGGGACGCACACACTGAAGCTTTCTTT.

The chain employs TRBV6-2 or TRBV6-3 and TRBJ1-2; maybe TRBD1 (6 bases). Between the trimmed V and J ends, which lost 8 bases and 3 bases, there was a span of 16 bases. The CDR3 loop spans 14 amino acids. Germline V gene lookup returns CDR1 MNHEY and CDR2 SVGEGT. The CDR3 spells CASGDRPVYYGYTF. The CDR3 nucleotides read TGTGCCAGCGGCGACAGGCCAGTATACTATGGCTACACCTTC.

The sample holds many counts of this clonotype. The gene calls are TRBV7-9 and TRBJ1-2, with 7 positions matching TRBD1. The CDR3 has 14 amino acids. After removal of 7 bases from V and 4 bases from J, the junction contained 9 bases not matched to a gene. Germline V gene data show CDR1 as SEHNR and CDR2 as FQNEAQ (reference sequence). The chain's CDR3 is CASTTPTGPYGYTF. In nucleotides, the CDR3 is TGTGCCAGCACCACCCCGACAGGGCCCTATGGCTACACCTTC.